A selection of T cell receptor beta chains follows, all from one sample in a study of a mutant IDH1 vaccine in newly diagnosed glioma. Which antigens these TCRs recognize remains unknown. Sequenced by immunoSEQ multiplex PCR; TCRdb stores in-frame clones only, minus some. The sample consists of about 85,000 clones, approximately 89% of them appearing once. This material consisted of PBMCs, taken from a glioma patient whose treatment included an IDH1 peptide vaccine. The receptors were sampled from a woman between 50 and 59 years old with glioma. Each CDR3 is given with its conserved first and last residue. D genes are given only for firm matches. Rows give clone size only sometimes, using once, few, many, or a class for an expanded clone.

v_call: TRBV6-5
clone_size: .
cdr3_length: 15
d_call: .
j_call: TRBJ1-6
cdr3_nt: TGTGCCAGCAGGGCCGCCGGGACGGGATATCCACCCCTCCACTTT
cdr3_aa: CASRAAGTGYPPLHF

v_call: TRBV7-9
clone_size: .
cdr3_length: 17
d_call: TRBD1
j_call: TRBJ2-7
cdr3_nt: TGTGCCAGCAGCTTATATGCCGGGACAGGGGTTTCCTACGAGCAGTACTTC
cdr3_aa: CASSLYAGTGVSYEQYF

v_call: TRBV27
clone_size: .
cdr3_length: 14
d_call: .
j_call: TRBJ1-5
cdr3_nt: TGTGCCAGCAGTTCGATGTCTAGCAATCAGCCCCAGCATTTT
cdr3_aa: CASSSMSSNQPQHF

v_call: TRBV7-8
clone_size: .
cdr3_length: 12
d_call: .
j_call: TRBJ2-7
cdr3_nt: TGTGCCAGCAGCCTCGATACCTACGAGCAGTACTTC
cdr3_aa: CASSLDTYEQYF

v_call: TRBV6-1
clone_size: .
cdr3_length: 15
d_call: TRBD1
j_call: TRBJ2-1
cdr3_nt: TGTGCCAGCAAACCACGGGACAGGGGCACGGATGAGCAGTTCTTC
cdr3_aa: CASKPRDRGTDEQFF

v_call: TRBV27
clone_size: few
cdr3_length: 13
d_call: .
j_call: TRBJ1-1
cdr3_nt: TGTGCCAGCAGTTTGGGGGGGAACACTGAAGCTTTCTTT
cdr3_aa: CASSLGGNTEAFF

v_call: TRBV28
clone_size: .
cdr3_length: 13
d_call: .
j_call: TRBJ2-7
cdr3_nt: TGTGCCAGCAGTTTGGGTAGGAACTACGAGCAGTACTTC
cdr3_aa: CASSLGRNYEQYF

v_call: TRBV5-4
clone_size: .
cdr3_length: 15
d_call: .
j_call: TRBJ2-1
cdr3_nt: TGTGCCAGCAGCAGAAGCGGAGGGGGGTACAATGAGCAGTTCTTC
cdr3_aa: CASSRSGGGYNEQFF

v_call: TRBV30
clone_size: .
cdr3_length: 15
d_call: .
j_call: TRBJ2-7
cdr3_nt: TGTGCCTGGAGAGGGGACGGGGGATGGGCCGGGGAGCAGTACTTC
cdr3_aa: CAWRGDGGWAGEQYF

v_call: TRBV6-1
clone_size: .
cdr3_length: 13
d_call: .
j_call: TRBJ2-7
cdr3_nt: TGTGCCAGCAGTGAACCAGGCACGCGCGAGCAGTACTTC
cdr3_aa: CASSEPGTREQYF

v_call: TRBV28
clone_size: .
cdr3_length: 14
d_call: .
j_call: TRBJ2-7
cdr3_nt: TGTGCCAGCAGTGCCGGTACCTCCGAGTTCGAGCAGTACTTC
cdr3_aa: CASSAGTSEFEQYF

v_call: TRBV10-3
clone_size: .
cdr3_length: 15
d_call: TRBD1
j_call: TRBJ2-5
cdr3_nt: TGTGCCATCAGTGAGTCGCAGGGGGCGCAGGAGACCCAGTACTTC
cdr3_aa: CAISESQGAQETQYF

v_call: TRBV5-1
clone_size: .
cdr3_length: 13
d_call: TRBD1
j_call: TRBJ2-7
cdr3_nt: TGCGCCAGCAGCGCCACGGACAGGGCCGAGCAGTACTTC
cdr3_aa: CASSATDRAEQYF

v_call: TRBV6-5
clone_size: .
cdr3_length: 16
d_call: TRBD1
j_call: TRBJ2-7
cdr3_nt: TGTGCCAGCAGTTCCTATACCGGGACAGACTCCTACGAGCAGTACTTC
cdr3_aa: CASSSYTGTDSYEQYF

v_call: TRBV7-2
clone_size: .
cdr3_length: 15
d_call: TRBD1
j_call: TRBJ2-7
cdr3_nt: TGTGCCAGCAGCTTAACCGGGACAGGGGCCTACGAGCAGTACTTC
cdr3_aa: CASSLTGTGAYEQYF

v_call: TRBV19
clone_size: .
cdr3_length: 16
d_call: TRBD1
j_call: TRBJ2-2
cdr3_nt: TGTGCCAGTAAGAGTCGGACAGGGGGTTCCACCGGGGAGCTGTTTTTT
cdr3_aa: CASKSRTGGSTGELFF

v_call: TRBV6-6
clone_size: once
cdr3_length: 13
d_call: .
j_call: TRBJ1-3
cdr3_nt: TGTGCCAGCAGACAGGGTCGTGGGTCTGACATATATTTT
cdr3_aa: CASRQGRGSDIYF

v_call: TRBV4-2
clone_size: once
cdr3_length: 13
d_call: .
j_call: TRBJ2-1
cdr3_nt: TGTGCCAGCAGCCGAGAAATAAACAATGAGCAGTTCTTC
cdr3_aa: CASSREINNEQFF

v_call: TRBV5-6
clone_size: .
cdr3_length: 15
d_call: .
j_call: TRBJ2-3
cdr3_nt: TGTGCCAGCAGCTTCCCGTTACAGGGCACAGATACGCAGTATTTT
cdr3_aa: CASSFPLQGTDTQYF

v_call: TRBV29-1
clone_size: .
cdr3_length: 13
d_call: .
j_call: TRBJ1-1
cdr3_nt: TGCAGCGTTGACGCTACGGGGAACACTGAAGCTTTCTTT
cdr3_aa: CSVDATGNTEAFF

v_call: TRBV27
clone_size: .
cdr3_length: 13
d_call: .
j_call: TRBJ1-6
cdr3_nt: TGTGCCAGCAGTCCCCGGGACGGAGGGTCCCTCCACTTT
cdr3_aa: CASSPRDGGSLHF

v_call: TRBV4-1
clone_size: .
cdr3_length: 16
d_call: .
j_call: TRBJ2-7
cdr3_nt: TGCGCCAGCAGCCACCCCCAAGTAGCGGAGGGCTACGAGCAGTACTTC
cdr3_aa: CASSHPQVAEGYEQYF

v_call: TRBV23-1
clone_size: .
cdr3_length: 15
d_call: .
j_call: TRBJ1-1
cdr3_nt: TGCGCCAGCTTTCCTACCGGGACATCGGCCACTGAAGCTTTCTTT
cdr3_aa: CASFPTGTSATEAFF

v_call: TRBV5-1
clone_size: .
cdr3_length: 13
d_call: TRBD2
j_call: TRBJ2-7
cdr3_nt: TGCGCCAGCAGCCCAGAGACTAGCGGGAGTTTAAACTTC
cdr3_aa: CASSPETSGSLNF

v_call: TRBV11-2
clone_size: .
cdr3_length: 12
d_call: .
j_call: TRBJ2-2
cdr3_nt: TGTGCCAGCAGCCCTTACACCGGGGAGCTGTTTTTT
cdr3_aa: CASSPYTGELFF

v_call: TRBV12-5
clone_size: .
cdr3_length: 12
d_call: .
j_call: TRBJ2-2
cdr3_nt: TGTGCTAGTGGTTTAGATAATGGGGAGCTGTTTTTT
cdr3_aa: CASGLDNGELFF

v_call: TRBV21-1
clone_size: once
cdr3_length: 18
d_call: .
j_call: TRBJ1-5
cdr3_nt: TGTGCCAGCAGCTCCAGGGGGCAAACAGCCTCCCAGAATCAGCCCCAGCATTTT
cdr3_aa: CASSSRGQTASQNQPQHF

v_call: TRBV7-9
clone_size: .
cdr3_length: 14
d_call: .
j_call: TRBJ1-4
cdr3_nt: TGTGCCAGCAGCCCCAGGGGCGGAGATGAAAAACTGTTTTTT
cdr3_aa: CASSPRGGDEKLFF

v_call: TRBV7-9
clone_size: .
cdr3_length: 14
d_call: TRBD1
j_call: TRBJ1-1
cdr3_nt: TGTGCCAGCAAGTGGGGACAGGGTGAGGGTGAAGCTTTCTTT
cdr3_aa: CASKWGQGEGEAFF

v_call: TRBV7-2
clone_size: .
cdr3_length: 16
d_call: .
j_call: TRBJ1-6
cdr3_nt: TGTGCCAGCAGCCGGCGGGGTAGCTCCTATAATTCACCCCTCCACTTT
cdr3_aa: CASSRRGSSYNSPLHF

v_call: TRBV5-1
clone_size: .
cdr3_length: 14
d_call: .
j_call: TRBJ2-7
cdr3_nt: TGCGCCAGCAGCCCCTCGATCCCTCTCTACGAGCAGTACTTC
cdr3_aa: CASSPSIPLYEQYF

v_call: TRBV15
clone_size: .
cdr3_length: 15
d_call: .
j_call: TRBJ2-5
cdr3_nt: TGTGCCACCAGCAGAGCCGGACAGACGTCGGAGACCCAGTACTTC
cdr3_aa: CATSRAGQTSETQYF

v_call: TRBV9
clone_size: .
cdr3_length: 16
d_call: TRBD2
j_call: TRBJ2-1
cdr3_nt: TGTGCCAGCAGCCCCCAGACTAGCTTCACCTACAATGAGCAGTTCTTC
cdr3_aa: CASSPQTSFTYNEQFF

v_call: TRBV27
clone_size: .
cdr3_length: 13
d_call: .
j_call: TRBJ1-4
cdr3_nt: TGTGCCAGTAAAAGACAGGATAATGAAAAACTGTTTTTT
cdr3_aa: CASKRQDNEKLFF

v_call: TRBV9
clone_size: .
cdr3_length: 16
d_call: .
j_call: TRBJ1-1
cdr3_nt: TGTGCCAGCAGCGTAAGTTGGGGAGGGTTGGGCACTGAAGCTTTCTTT
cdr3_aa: CASSVSWGGLGTEAFF

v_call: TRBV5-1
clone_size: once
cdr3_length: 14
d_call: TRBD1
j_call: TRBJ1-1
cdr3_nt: TGCGCCAGCAGCTCCGGGACAGAAGAAACTGAAGCTTTCTTT
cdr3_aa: CASSSGTEETEAFF

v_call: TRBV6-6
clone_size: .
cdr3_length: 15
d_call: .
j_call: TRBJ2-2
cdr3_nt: TGTGCCAGCAAAATAACAGGGTTGAACACCGGGGAGCTGTTTTTT
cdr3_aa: CASKITGLNTGELFF

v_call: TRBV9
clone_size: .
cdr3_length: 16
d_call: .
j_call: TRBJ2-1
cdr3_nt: TGTGCCAGCAGCGTACTGAGTACAAGCTCCTACAATGAGCAGTTCTTC
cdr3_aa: CASSVLSTSSYNEQFF

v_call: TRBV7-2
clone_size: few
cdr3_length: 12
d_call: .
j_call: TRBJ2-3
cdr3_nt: TGTGCCAGCAGCTTAACGGGATATACGCAGTATTTT
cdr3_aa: CASSLTGYTQYF

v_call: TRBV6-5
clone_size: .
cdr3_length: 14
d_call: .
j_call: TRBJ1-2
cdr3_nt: TGTGCCAGCAGTTACTCGAAAGGGGGCTATGGCTACACCTTC
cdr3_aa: CASSYSKGGYGYTF

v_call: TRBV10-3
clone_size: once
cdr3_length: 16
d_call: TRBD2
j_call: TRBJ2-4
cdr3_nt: TGTGCCATCAGTGGGGGGACTAGCGGGAGAAATAGCATTCAGTACTTC
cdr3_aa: CAISGGTSGRNSIQYF

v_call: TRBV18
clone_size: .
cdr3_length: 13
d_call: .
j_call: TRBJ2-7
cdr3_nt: TGTGCCAGCTCACCACTGCGGGCCGACGAGCAGTACTTC
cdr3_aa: CASSPLRADEQYF

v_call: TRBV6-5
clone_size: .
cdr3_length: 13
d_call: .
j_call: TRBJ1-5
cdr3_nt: TGTGCCAGCAGTCACAGGCCCGAGGAGCCCCAGCATTTT
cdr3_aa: CASSHRPEEPQHF

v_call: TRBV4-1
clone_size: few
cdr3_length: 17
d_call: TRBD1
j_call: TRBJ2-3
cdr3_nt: TGCGCCAGCAGCCAAGATCGGACAGGGGCGGTCACAGATACGCAGTATTTT
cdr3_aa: CASSQDRTGAVTDTQYF

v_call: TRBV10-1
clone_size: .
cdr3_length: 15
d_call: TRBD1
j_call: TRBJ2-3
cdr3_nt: TGCGCCAGCAGTGACTGGACAGGGGTGGCAGATACGCAGTATTTT
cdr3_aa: CASSDWTGVADTQYF

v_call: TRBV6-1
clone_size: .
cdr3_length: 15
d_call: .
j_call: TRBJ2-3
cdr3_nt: TGTGCCAGCACCGAAGGCCGCGCTAGCACAGATACGCAGTATTTT
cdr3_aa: CASTEGRASTDTQYF

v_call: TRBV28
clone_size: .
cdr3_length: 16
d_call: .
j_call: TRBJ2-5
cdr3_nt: TGTGCCAGCAGCCCCACCGGGCCGGGCCCCTGGGAGACCCAGTACTTC
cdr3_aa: CASSPTGPGPWETQYF

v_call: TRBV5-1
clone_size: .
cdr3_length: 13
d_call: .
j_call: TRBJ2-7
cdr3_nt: TGCGCCAGCCGAAATCCCCAGGGGTACGAGCAGTACTTC
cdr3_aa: CASRNPQGYEQYF

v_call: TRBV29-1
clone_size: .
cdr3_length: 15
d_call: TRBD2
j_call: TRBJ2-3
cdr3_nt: TGCAGCGTTGCTCGGCTAGCGGATAGCACAGATACGCAGTATTTT
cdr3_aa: CSVARLADSTDTQYF

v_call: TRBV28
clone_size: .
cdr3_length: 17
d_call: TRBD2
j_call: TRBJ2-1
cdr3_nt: TGTGCCAGCAGTTTAGGTGCTAGCGGGATAGTCTACAATGAGCAGTTCTTC
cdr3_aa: CASSLGASGIVYNEQFF

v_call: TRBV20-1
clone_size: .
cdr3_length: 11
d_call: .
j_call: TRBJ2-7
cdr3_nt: TGCAGTGCTAGTGGGGGAAGAGAGCAGTACTTC
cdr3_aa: CSASGGREQYF